The 14 T cell receptor beta chains in this list originate from one sample, sequenced in a study of T cell responses to AZD1222 COVID-19 vaccine. The data were produced by immunoSEQ multiplex PCR, yet TCRdb's version contains in-frame clones alone and is incomplete. The data contain about 160,000 clones, over 80% of them singletons. This sample comprised peripheral blood, obtained 28 days after the second AZD1222 dose. The receptors were gathered from an adult who received the AZD1222 COVID-19 vaccine.

The gene calls are TRBV6-5 and TRBJ2-5, with D maybe TRBD1 (6 bases). V lost 6 bases and J 4 bases, leaving 15 bases between the germline ends. This CDR3 contains 14 residues. Germline loops: CDR1 MNHEY, CDR2 SVGAGI. CDR3 loop: CASRPLTGGETQYF. DNA for the CDR3: TGTGCCAGCAGACCCCTGACAGGTGGAGAGACCCAGTACTTC.

V and J are TRBV9 and TRBJ1-1, with unresolved D. This CDR3 comprises 15 residues. V lost 1 base, J lost 1 base, and 11 bases lay in between. CDR1 is SGDLS, CDR2 YYNGEE, per germline. This CDR3 reads CASSVSGGPNTEAFF. CDR3 nucleotides: TGTGCCAGCAGCGTATCAGGAGGACCGAACACTGAAGCTTTCTTT.

The sample holds one count of this clone. The DNA of the CDR3 is TGTGCCTGGAGTGTAGGGGCCGTCGAGTCGGAGACCCAGTACTTC. Its translation is CAWSVGAVESETQYF. The J gene is TRBJ2-5, the V gene TRBV30; D may be TRBD1 (5 bases). From germline, CDR1 is GTSNPN and CDR2 SVGIG (reference sequence). Trimming shortened V by 0 bases and J by 5 bases, and 16 bases separated the two germline ends. The CDR3 loop spans 15 amino acids.

The chain uses TRBV19 and TRBJ1-5, with D possibly matching TRBD1 (6 bases). Germline-derived CDR1 and CDR2 are LNHDA and SQIVND (reference sequence). Trimming took off 5 bases at V and 0 bases at J, with 23 bases between the two ends. The CDR3 contains 19 residues. Here the CDR3 DNA reads TGTGCCAGTAGTGCCCCGATTCGGACAGTTATTTATAGCAATCAGCCCCAGCATTTT. Translating it yields CASSAPIRTVIYSNQPQHF.

The V call is TRBV7-9, the J call TRBJ2-5, with 10 bases that match TRBD1. V lost 2 bases, J lost 5 bases, and 8 bases stayed unmatched. CDR1 and CDR2 from the germline V gene are SEHNR and FQNEAQ (reference sequence). This CDR3 spans 16 amino acids. The CDR3 loop is CASSLSPGQGKETQYF. CDR3 nucleotides: TGTGCCAGCAGCTTATCCCCGGGACAGGGGAAGGAGACCCAGTACTTC. Complete variable domain (other parts from reference TRBV7-9 and TRBJ2-5): DTGVSQNPRHKITKRGQNVTFRCDPISEHNRLYWYRQTLGQGPEFLTYFQNEAQLEKSRLLSDRFSAERPKGSFSTLEIQRTEQGDSAMYLCASSLSPGQGKETQYFGPGTRLLVL.

The CDR3 loop reads CASSTRVYGGVETDTQYF. The CDR3 nucleotides are TGCGCCAGCAGCACCCGGGTCTACGGGGGAGTGGAAACAGATACGCAGTATTTT. The J gene is TRBJ2-3, the V gene TRBV5-1, with D possibly TRBD2 on 6 matching bases. The CDR3 runs 18 residues. CDR1 SGHRS and CDR2 YFSETQ come from the germline V gene. The V and J ends lost 4 bases and 3 bases respectively, with 24 bases between them.

This clone was observed a single time. CDR3 DNA: TGTGCCAGCAGCTTTAGGGGCACCATATATTTT. It codes for CASSFRGTIYF. This chain uses TRBV11-3 with TRBJ1-3, with D possibly matching TRBD1 (5 bases). CDR1 is SGHNT, CDR2 YENEEA, per germline. The CDR3 sequence is 11 residues long. V was pared by 3 bases and J by 9 bases, with 6 bases between.

The V and J genes are TRBV4-2 and TRBJ2-4; the D gene is possibly TRBD1 (6 bases). V lost 1 base and J 0 bases, leaving 31 bases between the germline ends. This CDR3 comprises 23 residues. Germline loops: CDR1 LGHNA, CDR2 YNFKEQ. In DNA form, the CDR3 reads TGTGCCAGCAGCCAAGTCCTTCCCCCTCCGGGACACCCTTCGCACCTAGCCAAAAACATTCAGTACTTC. It encodes CASSQVLPPPGHPSHLAKNIQYF.

The chain has TRBV19 and TRBJ1-1; 8 nucleotides agree with TRBD1. V lost 3 bases to trimming and J lost 11 bases; unmatched junction nucleotides: 11. The CDR3 runs 14 residues. Germline values: CDR1 LNHDA, CDR2 SQIVND (reference sequence). Here the CDR3 DNA reads TGTGCCAGTAGTATTTCTCCGGGACAGGATTGGGCTTTCTTT. As protein: CASSISPGQDWAFF.

The chain is built from TRBV28 and TRBJ2-5; D is possibly TRBD1 (5 bases). V was shortened by 7 bases and J by 2 bases, with 17 bases between the two germline ends. The CDR3 sequence is 15 residues long. The germline CDR1 and CDR2 sequences are MDHEN and SYDVKM. The DNA for the CDR3 is TGTGCCAGCATCCCTAGGGGCAACATACAAGAGACCCAGTACTTC. As protein: CASIPRGNIQETQYF.

The rearrangement links TRBV2 to TRBJ2-7; no clear D. The germline CDR1 and CDR2 sequences are SNHLY and FYNNEI. There are 11 residues in the CDR3. Between the trimmed V and J ends, which lost 7 bases and 4 bases, there was a span of 8 bases. The chain's CDR3 is CASKGWYEQYF. CDR3 bases: TGTGCCAGCAAGGGATGGTACGAGCAGTACTTC.

The chain is built from TRBV11-2 and TRBJ2-3, with D uncertain. Deletions cut 8 bases from V and 3 bases from J, with 15 bases between. CDR3 length: 14 residues. CDR1 is SGHAT and CDR2 is FQNNGV in the germline V gene. CDR3: CASARTMGTDTQYF. CDR3 DNA sequence: TGTGCCAGCGCTCGAACTATGGGAACAGATACGCAGTATTTT.

The chain carries TRBV27 and TRBJ2-1, with 9 bases lining up with TRBD2. The CDR3 has 16 amino acids. Trimming at V came to 7 bases and at J to 4 bases, leaving 11 bases not matched to a gene. Germline assignment: CDR1 MNHEY and CDR2 SMNVEV (reference sequence). The CDR3 sequence is CASISAGTSLYNEQFF. The CDR3 DNA reads as TGTGCCAGCATATCAGCCGGGACTAGCCTATACAATGAGCAGTTCTTC.

The rearrangement links TRBV5-1 to TRBJ2-5; 8 nucleotides agree with TRBD2. The germline CDR1 and CDR2 sequences are SGHRS and YFSETQ. The V gene end was trimmed by 0 bases and the J gene end by 3 bases; junction bases not matched to a gene: 1. The CDR3 totals 14 residues. This CDR3 is CASSLGAGEETQYF. CDR3 nucleotides: TGCGCCAGCAGCTTGGGAGCGGGAGAAGAGACCCAGTACTTC. The whole variable domain, filled in from reference TRBV5-1 and TRBJ2-5, reads KAGVTQTPRYLIKTRGQQVTLSCSPISGHRSVSWYQQTPGQGLQFLFEYFSETQRNKGNFPGRFSGRQFSNSRSEMNVSTLELGDSALYLCASSLGAGEETQYFGPGTRLLVL.